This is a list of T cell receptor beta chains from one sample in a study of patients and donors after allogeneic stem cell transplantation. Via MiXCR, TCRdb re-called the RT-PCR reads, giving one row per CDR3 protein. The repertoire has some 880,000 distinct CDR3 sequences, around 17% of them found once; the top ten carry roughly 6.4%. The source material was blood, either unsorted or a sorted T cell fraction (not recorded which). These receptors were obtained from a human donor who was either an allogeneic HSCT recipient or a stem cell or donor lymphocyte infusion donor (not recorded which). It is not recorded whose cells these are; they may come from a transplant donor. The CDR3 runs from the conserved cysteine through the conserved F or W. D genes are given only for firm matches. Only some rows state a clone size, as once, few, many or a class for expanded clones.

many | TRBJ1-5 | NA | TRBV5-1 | TGCGCCAGCAGCTTGGGACAGGACCCCAATCAGCCCCAGCATTTT | CASSLGQDPNQPQHF
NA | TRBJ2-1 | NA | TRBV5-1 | TGCGCCAGCAGCCGCGGGACAGCTTCCTACAATGAGCAGTTCTTC | CASSRGTASYNEQFF
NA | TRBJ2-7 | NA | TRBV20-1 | TGCAGTGCTAGAGATTGGACCACCTACGAGCAGTACTTC | CSARDWTTYEQYF
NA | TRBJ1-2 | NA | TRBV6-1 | TGTGCCAGCAGTGAAAATCTTAGGACAAGGCGGAACTATGGCTACACCTTC | CASSENLRTRRNYGYTF
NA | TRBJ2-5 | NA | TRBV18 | TGTGCCAGCTCACCACGGACCCTCCAAGAGACCCAGTACTTC | CASSPRTLQETQYF
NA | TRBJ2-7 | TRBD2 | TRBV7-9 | TGTGCCAGCAGCTATACTAGCGGGGGTGGCGAGCAGTACTTC | CASSYTSGGGEQYF
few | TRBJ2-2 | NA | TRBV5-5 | TGTGCCAGCAGCCCGACAGGGAGGAGGGCCGGGGAGCTGTTTTTT | CASSPTGRRAGELFF
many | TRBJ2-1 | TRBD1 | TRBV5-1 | TGCGCCAGCAGCTTTGGACAGGGCAAGGGAGATGAGCAGTTCTTC | CASSFGQGKGDEQFF
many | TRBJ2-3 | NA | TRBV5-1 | TGCGCCAGCAGCTTGGATGTAACTAGCACAGATACGCAGTATTTT | CASSLDVTSTDTQYF
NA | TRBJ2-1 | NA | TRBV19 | TGTGCCAGTAGTATAGGAGGGAGCTACAATGAGCAGTTCTTC | CASSIGGSYNEQFF
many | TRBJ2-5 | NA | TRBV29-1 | TGCAGCGTTGAAGATCCGGGCGGTGGTGGGACCCAGTACTTC | CSVEDPGGGGTQYF
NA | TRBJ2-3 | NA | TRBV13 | TGTGCCAGCAGCCACGGGGCCGGTCCGGATACGCAGTATTTT | CASSHGAGPDTQYF
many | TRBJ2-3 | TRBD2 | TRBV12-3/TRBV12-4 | TGTGCCAGCAGTGACAGCGGGAGGACCACAGATACGCAGTATTTT | CASSDSGRTTDTQYF
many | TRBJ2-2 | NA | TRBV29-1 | TGCAGCGCCACTAAGGGTTTTAACACCGGGGAGCTGTTTTTT | CSATKGFNTGELFF
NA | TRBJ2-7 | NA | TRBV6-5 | TGTGCCAGCACAGCCGACTCCTACGAGCAGTACTTC | CASTADSYEQYF
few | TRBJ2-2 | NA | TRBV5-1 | TGCGCCAGCAGCCTGCAAGGATCTACGAACACCGGGGAGCTGTTTTTT | CASSLQGSTNTGELFF
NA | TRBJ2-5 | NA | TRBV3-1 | TGTGCCAGCAGCCAAGGCTACCAAGAGACCCAGTACTTC | CASSQGYQETQYF
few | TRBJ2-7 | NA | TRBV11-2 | TGTGCCAGCACCCTAACGGGGAGGAACGAGCAGTACTTC | CASTLTGRNEQYF
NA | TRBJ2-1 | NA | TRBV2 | TGTGCCAGCAGTGAGTCTAGATCTCTCTTC | CASSESRSLF
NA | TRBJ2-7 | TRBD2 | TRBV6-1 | TGTGCCAGCAGCCTAGCGGGATTAGGCGCCTACGAGCAGTACTTC | CASSLAGLGAYEQYF
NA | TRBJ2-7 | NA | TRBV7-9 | TGTGCCAGCAGCTTAGCTGGTCTCAGCTCCTACGAGCAGTACTTC | CASSLAGLSSYEQYF
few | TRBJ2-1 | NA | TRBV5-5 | TGTGCCAGCAGCCCCCGAGTGGGAGGCCCCCTGTTGGACAATGAGCAGTTCTTC | CASSPRVGGPLLDNEQFF
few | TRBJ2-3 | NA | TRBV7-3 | TGTGCCAGCAGCCCACAAGCAGGGAGGCCAGATACGCAGTATTTT | CASSPQAGRPDTQYF
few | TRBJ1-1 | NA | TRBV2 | TGTGCCAGCAGTGTAAAAAGAAACACTGAAGCTTTCTTT | CASSVKRNTEAFF
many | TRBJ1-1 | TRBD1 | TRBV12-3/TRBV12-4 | TGTGCCAGCAGTTCCCGGACAGGGGGTATAGCTTTCTTT | CASSSRTGGIAFF
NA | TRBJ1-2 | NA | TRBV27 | TGTGCCAGCAGCCTAACAGGGTATAAAGGCTACACCTTC | CASSLTGYKGYTF
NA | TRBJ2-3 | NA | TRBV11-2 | TGTGCCAGCAGCTTAGGTCCACAGTACGGACATAGCACAGATACGCAGTATTTT | CASSLGPQYGHSTDTQYF
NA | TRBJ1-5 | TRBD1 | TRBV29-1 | TGCAGCGTGGATACCGGGACAGGGGATCAGCCCCAGCATTTT | CSVDTGTGDQPQHF
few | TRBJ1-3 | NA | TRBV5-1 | TGCGCCAGCAGCCCAACAGGGTTGGGTGGAAACACCATATATTTT | CASSPTGLGGNTIYF
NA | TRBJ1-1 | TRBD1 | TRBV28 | TGTGCCAGCAGGGGGACAGGGGCGATCCTCGATGCTTTCTTT | CASRGTGAILDAFF
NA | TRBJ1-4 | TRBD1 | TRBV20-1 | TGCAGTGCTAGAGGGGACAGGGAGGGTGAAAAACTGTTTTTT | CSARGDREGEKLFF